This record concerns one TCR beta chain sequence. Its antigen is still unknown. Profiled with immunoSEQ multiplex PCR; TCRdb holds only in-frame clones, not every one. The table includes around 80,000 clones, 86% detected once. CDR3 length: 13 residues. V was cut by 6 bases and J by 8 bases, with 13 bases left in between. Germline CDR1 reads MNHNY; CDR2 reads SVGAGI (reference sequence). The data derive from a study of T cell responses to AZD1222 COVID-19 vaccine. General study points: Seropositive status at baseline applied to only six AZD1222 recipients. All repertoire sampling was performed exclusively after the peak T cell response. Nearly half of spike-specific TCRs reportedly target variant regions that are unmutated in the B.1.351 and B.1.1.7 variants.

The TCR was taken from an adult in good health. The chain couples TRBV6-6 to TRBJ2-2, with D tentatively TRBD1 (6 bases). The sample consisted of peripheral blood, taken on day 0 of AZD1222 vaccination. The CDR3 DNA follows: TGTGCCAGCAGCCCTACAGGGTCTGGGGAGCTGTTTTTT. This translates into CASSPTGSGELFF.